This T cell receptor (beta chain) was found in a study of T cell changes during pregnancy in multiple sclerosis. Libraries were prepared by immunoSEQ multiplex PCR; TCRdb keeps only in-frame clonotypes and omits some of them. Counted here are over 30,000 clones, 90% to 95% occurring once; the ten biggest clones make up less than 0.8%. The clonotype originates from a female donor with multiple sclerosis, enrolled in a pregnancy study. The source material was CD4+ T cells from peripheral blood mononuclear cells, sampled in the third trimester of pregnancy.

CDR3 bases: TGCGCCAGCAGCTTGGCCGGACAGGATAATGAAAAACTGTTTTTT. Translating it yields CASSLAGQDNEKLFF. The rearrangement joins TRBV5-1 to TRBJ1-4; 7 nucleotides match TRBD1. With 0 bases clipped from V and 4 bases from J, the junction kept 3 bases outside the gene matches. From germline, CDR1 is SGHRS and CDR2 YFSETQ. The CDR3 is 15 residues long.